This T cell receptor beta chain was observed in a study of shared clonotypes between healthy human individuals. Study results and limitations: Among donors, sharing of clonotypes was expected to be affected by sequencing depth. Blood was the sole source, and tissue repertoires probably differ.

Notes on this clone: What it recognizes is unknown.

Repertoires were generated with immunoSEQ multiplex PCR, while TCRdb's copy carries only in-frame clones and drops some. The table lists about a million clones, 60% to 85% of them singletons. Germline CDR1 SGHAT, CDR2 FQNNGV. CDR3 length: 13 amino acids. V lost 0 bases to trimming and J lost 10 bases, with 13 bases between them. V usage is TRBV11-2 and J usage is TRBJ2-7; D perhaps matches TRBD2 (7 bases). This sequence was found in a man in his late teens or twenties in good health. Sequencing used memory CD4+ T cells sorted from blood. Subset in this sample: CD45RA-negative fraction. The CDR3: CASSLDRGASQYF. As DNA, the CDR3 is TGTGCCAGCAGCTTAGATCGGGGGGCTAGCCAGTACTTC. The full variable domain, completed using reference TRBV11-2 and TRBJ2-7, is EAGVAQSPRYKIIEKRQSVAFWCNPISGHATLYWYQQILGQGPKLLIQFQNNGVVDDSQLPKDRFSAERLKGVDSTLKIQPAKLEDSAVYLCASSLDRGASQYFGPGTRLTVT.